This section outlines one TCR beta chain sequence together with its context. Using immunoSEQ multiplex PCR, the repertoire was profiled, and TCRdb retains in-frame clones only, with some absent. The sample yields about 110,000 clones, about 85% seen once. The CDR3 is 15 residues long. Looked up from germline, CDR1 is LGHDT and CDR2 is YNNKEL (reference sequence). The V and J ends lost 3 bases and 1 base, in that order; junction bases with no gene match: 2. The data are from a study of blood T cell repertoires in COVID-19. About the research overall: PBMCs, B-cell-depleted T cells, or T cells were the source of the cDNA or gDNA that made up the material.

Source material: peripheral blood. This receptor was taken from a man aged 35-49 years with acute or convalescent COVID-19. V is TRBV3-1 (or the pseudogene TRBV3-2) and J is TRBJ2-1; 8 positions match TRBD2. CDR3 residues: CASSQRGVSYNEQFF. The CDR3 coding sequence is TGTGCCAGCAGCCAGCGGGGGGTATCCTACAATGAGCAGTTCTTC.